This entry features one TCR beta chain sequence. Its antigen is undetermined. The read finishes 3 residues shy of the CDR3 end, and the germline J gene is used to complete it. The entry originates in a study of T cell clonality in common variable immunodeficiency. General study points: Fewer deletions and N-nucleotide insertions were reportedly seen in common variable immunodeficiency TCR beta sequences. Compared with controls, CVID subjects had fewer shared TCRbeta clones.

Blood samples were heparinized, roughly 4.5 to 8.5 ml per donor. Sequencing used immunoSEQ multiplex PCR; TCRdb keeps in-frame clones, though not all of them. In total the sample includes about 32,000 clones, none of them seen once. Germline CDR1 is MNHEY and CDR2 is SVGEGT. J gave up 3 bases and V 4 bases, and 5 bases lay outside the gene matches. CDR3 length: 14 residues. The clonotype comes from a human donor with common variable immunodeficiency. The sample taken for sequencing was peripheral blood mononuclear cells. The chain recombines TRBV6-2 or TRBV6-3 with TRBJ2-7; the match to TRBD1 covers 8 bases. The CDR3 sequence: CASSSYGQGYEQYF. CDR3 DNA, as far as it was read: TGTGCCAGCAGTTCTTACGGACAGGGCTACGAG.